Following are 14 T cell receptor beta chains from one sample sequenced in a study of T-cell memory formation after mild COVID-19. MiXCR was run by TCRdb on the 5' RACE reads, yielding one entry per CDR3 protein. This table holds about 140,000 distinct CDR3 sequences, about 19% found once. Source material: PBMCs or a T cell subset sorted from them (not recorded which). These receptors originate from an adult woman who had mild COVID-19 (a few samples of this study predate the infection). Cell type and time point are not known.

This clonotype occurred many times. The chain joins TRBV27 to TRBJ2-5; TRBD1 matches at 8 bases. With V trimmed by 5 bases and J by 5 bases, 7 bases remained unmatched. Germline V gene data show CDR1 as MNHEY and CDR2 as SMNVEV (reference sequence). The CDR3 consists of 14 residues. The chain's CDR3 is CASSPDRGWETQYF. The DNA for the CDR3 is TGTGCCAGCAGTCCAGACAGGGGTTGGGAGACCCAGTACTTC.

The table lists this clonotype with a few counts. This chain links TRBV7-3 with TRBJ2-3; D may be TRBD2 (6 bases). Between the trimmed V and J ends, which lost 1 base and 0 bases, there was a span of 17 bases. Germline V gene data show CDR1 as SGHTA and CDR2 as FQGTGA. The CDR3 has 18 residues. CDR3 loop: CASSLKPVPGLSTDTQYF. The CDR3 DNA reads TGTGCCAGCAGCTTAAAGCCCGTTCCGGGACTTAGCACAGATACGCAGTATTTT.

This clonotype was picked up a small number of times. Written as DNA, the CDR3 is TGTGCCAGCAGTTACCTAGCATGGGTCCAAGAGACCCAGTACTTC. Encoded protein: CASSYLAWVQETQYF. V gene TRBV6-2 or TRBV6-3 combines with J gene TRBJ2-5, with TRBD2 as a possible D gene (5 bases). The CDR3 spans 15 residues. The V and J ends lost 2 bases and 1 base respectively, with 11 bases between them. Germline values: CDR1 MNHEY, CDR2 SVGEGT.

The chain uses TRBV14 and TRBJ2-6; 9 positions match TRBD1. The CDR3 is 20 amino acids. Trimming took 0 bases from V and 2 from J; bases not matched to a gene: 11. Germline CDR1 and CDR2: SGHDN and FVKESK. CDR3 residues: CASSQEGGGQGLAGANVLTF. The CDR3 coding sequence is TGTGCCAGCAGCCAAGAAGGAGGCGGACAGGGGCTCGCTGGGGCCAACGTCCTGACTTTC. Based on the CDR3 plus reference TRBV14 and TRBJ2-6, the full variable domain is EAGVTQFPSHSVIEKGQTVTLRCDPISGHDNLYWYRRVMGKEIKFLLHFVKESKQDESGMPNNRFLAERTGGTYSTLKVQPAELEDSGVYFCASSQEGGGQGLAGANVLTFGAGSRLTVL.

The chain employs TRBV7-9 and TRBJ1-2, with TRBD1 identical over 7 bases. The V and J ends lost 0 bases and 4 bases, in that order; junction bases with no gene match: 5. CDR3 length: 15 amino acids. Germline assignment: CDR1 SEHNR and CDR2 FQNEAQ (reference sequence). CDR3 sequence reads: CASSLALSGGYGYTF. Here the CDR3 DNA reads TGTGCCAGCAGCTTAGCGCTGTCAGGGGGCTATGGCTACACCTTC.

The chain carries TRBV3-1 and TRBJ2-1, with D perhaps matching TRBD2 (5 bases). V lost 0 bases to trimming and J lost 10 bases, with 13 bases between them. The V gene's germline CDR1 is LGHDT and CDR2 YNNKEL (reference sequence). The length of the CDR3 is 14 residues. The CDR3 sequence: CASSQDRVAREQFF. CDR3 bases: TGTGCCAGCAGCCAAGATCGGGTAGCGAGGGAGCAGTTCTTC.

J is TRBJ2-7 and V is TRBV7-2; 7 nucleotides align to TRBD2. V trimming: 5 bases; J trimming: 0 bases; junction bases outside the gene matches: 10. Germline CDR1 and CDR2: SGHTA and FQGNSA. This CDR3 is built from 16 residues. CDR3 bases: TGTGCCAGCAGCCCGCAAGCGGGAAGCCGCTCCTACGAGCAGTACTTC. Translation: CASSPQAGSRSYEQYF.

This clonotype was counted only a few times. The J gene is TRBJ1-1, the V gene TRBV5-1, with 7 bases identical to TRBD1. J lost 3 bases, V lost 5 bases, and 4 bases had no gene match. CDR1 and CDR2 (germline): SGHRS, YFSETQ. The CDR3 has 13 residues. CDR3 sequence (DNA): TGCGCCAGCAGATACACAGGGGACACTGAAGCTTTCTTT. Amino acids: CASRYTGDTEAFF. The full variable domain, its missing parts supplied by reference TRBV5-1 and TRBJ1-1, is KAGVTQTPRYLIKTRGQQVTLSCSPISGHRSVSWYQQTPGQGLQFLFEYFSETQRNKGNFPGRFSGRQFSNSRSEMNVSTLELGDSALYLCASRYTGDTEAFFGQGTRLTVV.

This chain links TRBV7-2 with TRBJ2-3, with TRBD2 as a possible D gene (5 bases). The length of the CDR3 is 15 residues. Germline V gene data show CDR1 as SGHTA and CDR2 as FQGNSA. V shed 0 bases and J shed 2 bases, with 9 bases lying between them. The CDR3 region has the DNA TGTGCCAGCAGCTTAGCCGGGATCATCACAGATACGCAGTATTTT. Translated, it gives CASSLAGIITDTQYF.

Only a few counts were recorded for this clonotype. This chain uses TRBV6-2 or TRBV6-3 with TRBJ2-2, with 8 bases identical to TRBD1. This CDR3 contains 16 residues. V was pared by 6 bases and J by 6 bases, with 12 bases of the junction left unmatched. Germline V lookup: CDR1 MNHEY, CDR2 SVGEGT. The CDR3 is CASSRRRQGSAGELFF. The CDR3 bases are TGTGCCAGCAGCCGACGTCGACAGGGGTCTGCCGGGGAGCTGTTTTTT.

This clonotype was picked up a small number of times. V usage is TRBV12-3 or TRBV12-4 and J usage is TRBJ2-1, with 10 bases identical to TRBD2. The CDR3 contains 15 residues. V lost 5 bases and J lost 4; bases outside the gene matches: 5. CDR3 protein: CASSPGTSAYNEQFF. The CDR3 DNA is TGTGCCAGCAGTCCCGGGACTAGCGCATACAATGAGCAGTTCTTC.

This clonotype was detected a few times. CDR3 in amino acids: CASSLEAGGEQYF. The CDR3 bases are TGTGCCAGCAGCCTAGAGGCGGGAGGGGAGCAGTACTTC. The V and J genes are TRBV27 and TRBJ2-7; 9 positions match TRBD2. CDR3 size: 13 residues. Germline assignment: CDR1 MNHEY and CDR2 SMNVEV (reference sequence). J lost 7 bases, V lost 6 bases, and 7 bases had no gene match.

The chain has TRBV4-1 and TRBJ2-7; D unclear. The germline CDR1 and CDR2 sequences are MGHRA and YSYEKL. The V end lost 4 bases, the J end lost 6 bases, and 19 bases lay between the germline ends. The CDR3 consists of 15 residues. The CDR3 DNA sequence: TGCGCCAGCAGCCGGTCGAGTGGGGAATTTGCCGAGCAGTACTTC. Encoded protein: CASSRSSGEFAEQYF.

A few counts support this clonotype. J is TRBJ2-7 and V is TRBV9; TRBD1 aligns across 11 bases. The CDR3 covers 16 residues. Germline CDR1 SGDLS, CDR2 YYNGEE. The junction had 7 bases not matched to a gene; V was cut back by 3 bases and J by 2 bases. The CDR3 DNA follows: TGTGCCAGCAGCGCTCTGGACAGGGGGCGTCCCTACGAGCAGTACTTC. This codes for CASSALDRGRPYEQYF.